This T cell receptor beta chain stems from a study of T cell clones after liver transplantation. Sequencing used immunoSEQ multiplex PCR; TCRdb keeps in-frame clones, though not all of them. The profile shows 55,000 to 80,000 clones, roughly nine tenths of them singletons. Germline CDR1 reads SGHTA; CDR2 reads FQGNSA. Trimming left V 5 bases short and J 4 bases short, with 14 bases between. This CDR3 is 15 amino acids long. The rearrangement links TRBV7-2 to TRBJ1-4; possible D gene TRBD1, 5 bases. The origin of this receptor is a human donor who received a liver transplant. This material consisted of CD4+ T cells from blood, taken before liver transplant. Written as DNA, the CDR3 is TGTGCCAGCAGCCCAGATAGGGGAAATAATGAAAAACTGTTTTTT. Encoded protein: CASSPDRGNNEKLFF.